Only a few counts were recorded for the clone carrying this T cell receptor beta chain. Its antigen is currently unknown. This entry comes from a study of T cell repertoires in cytomegalovirus infection. TCRdb processed the reads anew with MiXCR; each CDR3 protein has one entry. The sample consists of some 940,000 distinct CDR3 sequences, roughly 31% of them appearing once. Study-wide results and limits: Frequencies of public TCR beta families were cumulated, and this identified carriers of CMV plus the relevant HLA.

The receptor's source is a human donor in good health (CMV status not recorded). Some clones in this sample may be carry-over from other donors' samples. Sample: cultured CD8+ T cells from PBMCs, taken from culture after CMV antigen stimulation.

CDR3 nucleotide sequence: TGTGCCAGCAGCCCATTAAGTGGGGGGGACACTGAAGCTTTCTTT. It encodes CASSPLSGGDTEAFF. The V and J genes are TRBV7-6 and TRBJ1-1; TRBD1 is a possible D gene (5 bases). The ends were cut back, 5 bases at V and 3 bases at J, with 16 bases in the middle. CDR3 length: 15 residues. The V gene's germline CDR1 is SGHVS and CDR2 FNYEAQ.